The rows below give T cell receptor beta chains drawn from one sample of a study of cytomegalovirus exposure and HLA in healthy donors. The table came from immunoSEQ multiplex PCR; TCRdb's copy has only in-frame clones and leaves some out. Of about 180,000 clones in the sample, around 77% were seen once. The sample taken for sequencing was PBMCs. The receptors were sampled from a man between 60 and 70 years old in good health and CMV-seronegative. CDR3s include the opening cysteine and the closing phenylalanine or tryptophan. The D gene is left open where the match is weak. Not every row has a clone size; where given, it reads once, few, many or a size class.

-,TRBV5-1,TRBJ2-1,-,CASSPAPEGEQFF,TGCGCCAGCAGCCCAGCGCCCGAGGGTGAGCAGTTCTTC
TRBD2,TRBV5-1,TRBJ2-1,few,CASLLSGGLYNEQFF,TGCGCCAGCCTACTCTCGGGAGGGCTCTACAATGAGCAGTTCTTC
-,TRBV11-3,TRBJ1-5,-,CASSLDRGLEPQHF,TGTGCCAGCAGCTTAGATCGGGGTTTGGAGCCCCAGCATTTT
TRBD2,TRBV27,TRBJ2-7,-,CASSGWGGAYEQYF,TGTGCCAGCTCCGGATGGGGGGGGGCCTACGAGCAGTACTTC
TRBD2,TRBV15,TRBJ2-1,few,CATSRGRTSGIRSYNEQFF,TGTGCCACCAGCAGAGGTAGGACTAGCGGGATTAGGTCCTACAATGAGCAGTTCTTC
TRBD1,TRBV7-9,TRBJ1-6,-,CASSSTGVPSSPLHF,TGTGCCAGCAGTTCCACAGGGGTTCCTAGTTCACCCCTCCACTTT
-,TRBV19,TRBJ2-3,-,CASSDWGSPSTDTQYF,TGTGCCAGTAGTGACTGGGGCTCCCCTAGCACAGATACGCAGTATTTT
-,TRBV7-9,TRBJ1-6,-,CSSSLVAGATYNSPLHF,TGTTCCAGCAGCTTAGTAGCAGGGGCAACCTATAATTCACCCCTCCACTTT
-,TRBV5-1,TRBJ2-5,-,CASSLFTAQETQYF,TGCGCCAGCAGCTTGTTCACAGCTCAAGAGACCCAGTACTTC
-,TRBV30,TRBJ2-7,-,CAWSATGSSYEQYF,TGTGCCTGGAGTGCCACAGGGAGCTCCTACGAGCAGTACTTC
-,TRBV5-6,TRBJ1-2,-,CASSPTRTARYGYTF,TGTGCCAGCAGCCCCACGAGGACAGCCCGCTATGGCTACACCTTC
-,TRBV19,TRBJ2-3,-,CASSFADTQYF,TGTGCCAGTAGTTTCGCAGATACGCAGTATTTT
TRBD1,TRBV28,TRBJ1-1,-,CASSLLRGPGAFF,TGTGCCAGCAGTTTATTAAGGGGGCCGGGAGCTTTCTTT
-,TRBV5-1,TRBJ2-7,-,CASSLEAGLQYF,TGCGCCAGCAGCTTGGAGGCAGGGTTACAGTACTTC
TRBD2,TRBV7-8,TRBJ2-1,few,CASSSRTSGGSNEQFF,TGTGCCAGCAGCTCCAGGACTAGCGGGGGGAGCAATGAGCAGTTCTTC
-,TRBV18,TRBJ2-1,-,CASSPPGSIYNEQFF,TGTGCCAGCTCACCGCCGGGGTCAATCTACAATGAGCAGTTCTTC
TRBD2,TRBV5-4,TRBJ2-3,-,CASSTSGSVTDTQYF,TGTGCCAGCAGCACTAGCGGGAGTGTCACAGATACGCAGTATTTT
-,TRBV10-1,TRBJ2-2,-,CASSPGLTTGELFF,TGCGCCAGCAGTCCGGGACTTACCACCGGGGAGCTGTTTTTT
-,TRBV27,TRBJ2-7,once,CASSLQGSPYEQYF,TGTGCCAGCAGTTTGCAGGGCAGCCCCTACGAGCAGTACTTC
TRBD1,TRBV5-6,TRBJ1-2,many,CASSSDLRDRRSYGYTF,TGTGCCAGCAGCTCCGACCTCCGGGACAGACGTTCCTATGGCTACACCTTC
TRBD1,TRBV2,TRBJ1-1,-,CASSEQQGAFRTEAFF,TGTGCCAGCAGTGAACAACAGGGGGCTTTTAGAACTGAAGCTTTCTTT
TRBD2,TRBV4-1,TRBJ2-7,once,CASSQGEGLADEQYF,TGCGCCAGCAGCCAAGGAGAGGGACTAGCGGACGAGCAGTACTTC
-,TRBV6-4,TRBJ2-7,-,CASRGLRWQYF,TGTGCCAGCAGGGGGCTACGATGGCAGTACTTC
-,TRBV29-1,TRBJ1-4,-,CSVGRTQNEKLFF,TGCAGCGTTGGTCGGACACAGAATGAAAAACTGTTTTTT
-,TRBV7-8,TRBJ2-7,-,CASSFNRERGEQYF,TGTGCCAGCAGCTTCAACAGGGAACGGGGCGAGCAGTACTTC
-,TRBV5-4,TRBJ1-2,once,CASSRTSGYGYTF,TGTGCCAGCAGCCGTACATCTGGCTATGGCTACACCTTC
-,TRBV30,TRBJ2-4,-,CAWSGTEGLQYF,TGTGCCTGGAGTGGGACTGAAGGGCTTCAGTACTTC
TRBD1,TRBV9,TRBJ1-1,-,CASSDTGGLNTEAFF,TGTGCCAGCAGCGATACAGGGGGCCTCAACACTGAAGCTTTCTTT
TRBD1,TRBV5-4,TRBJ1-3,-,CASSPDRRGNTIYF,TGTGCCAGCAGCCCGGACAGGAGAGGAAACACCATATATTTT
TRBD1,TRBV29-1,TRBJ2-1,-,CSVAGTGWDEQFF,TGCAGCGTCGCCGGGACAGGGTGGGATGAGCAGTTCTTC
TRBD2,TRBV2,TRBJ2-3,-,CASSESSGGPRGTQYF,TGTGCCAGCAGTGAATCTAGCGGGGGGCCGCGGGGTACGCAGTATTTT
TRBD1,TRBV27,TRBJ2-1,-,CASRETGTSYNEQFF,TGTGCCAGCCGAGAGACAGGGACGTCCTACAATGAGCAGTTCTTC
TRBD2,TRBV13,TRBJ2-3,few,CASSLGGLAGLSTDTQYF,TGTGCCAGCAGCTTAGGGGGCCTAGCGGGCCTAAGCACAGATACGCAGTATTTT
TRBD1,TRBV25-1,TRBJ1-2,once,CASETGGAGYGYTF,TGTGCCAGCGAGACAGGGGGCGCGGGCTATGGCTACACCTTC
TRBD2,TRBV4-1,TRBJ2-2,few,CASSQEGLAGGSGELFF,TGCGCCAGCAGCCAAGAGGGACTAGCGGGGGGGAGCGGGGAGCTGTTTTTT
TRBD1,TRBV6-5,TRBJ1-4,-,CASTRQGGGEKLFF,TGTGCCAGCACCCGACAGGGCGGCGGGGAAAAACTGTTTTTT
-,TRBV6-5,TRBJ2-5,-,CASSYFGSQETQYF,TGTGCCAGCAGTTACTTCGGGTCCCAAGAGACCCAGTACTTC
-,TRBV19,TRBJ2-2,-,CASSIWRSSNTGELFF,TGTGCCAGTAGTATATGGAGGTCCTCAAACACCGGGGAGCTGTTTTTT
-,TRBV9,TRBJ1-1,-,CASSVGSYDEAFF,TGTGCCAGCAGCGTGGGCAGCTATGATGAAGCTTTCTTT
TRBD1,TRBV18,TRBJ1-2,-,CASSLTGKNGYTF,TGTGCCAGCTCTCTGACAGGGAAGAATGGCTACACCTTC
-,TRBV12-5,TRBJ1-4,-,CASGAGMRNEKLFF,TGTGCTAGTGGGGCCGGGATGAGAAATGAAAAACTGTTTTTT
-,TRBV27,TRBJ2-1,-,CASSFSSVNEQFF,TGTGCCAGCAGTTTTTCTAGCGTCAATGAGCAGTTCTTC
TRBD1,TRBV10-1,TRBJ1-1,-,CASRRPGQDNTEAFF,TGCGCCAGCAGGCGGCCGGGACAGGACAACACTGAAGCTTTCTTT
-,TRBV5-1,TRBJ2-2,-,CASSPGDTPGTGELFF,TGCGCCAGCAGCCCAGGGGACACCCCGGGGACCGGGGAGCTGTTTTTT
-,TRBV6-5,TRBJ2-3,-,CASSSLSGGLPDTQYF,TGTGCCAGCAGTTCCCTTTCGGGGGGCCTACCAGATACGCAGTATTTT
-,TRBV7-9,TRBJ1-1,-,CASSFQGGTEAFF,TGTGCCAGCAGCTTTCAGGGTGGCACTGAAGCTTTCTTT
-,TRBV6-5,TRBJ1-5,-,CASSPGGFNQPQHF,TGTGCCAGCAGCCCCGGGGGGTTCAATCAGCCCCAGCATTTT
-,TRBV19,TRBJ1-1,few,CASSIVTVNTEAFF,TGTGCCAGTAGTATCGTCACAGTGAACACTGAAGCTTTCTTT
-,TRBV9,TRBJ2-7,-,CASSSSTRNGEQYF,TGTGCCAGCAGCTCTAGCACTAGAAATGGCGAGCAGTACTTC
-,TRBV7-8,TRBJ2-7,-,CASSTGGGPYEQYF,TGTGCCAGCAGCACCGGAGGGGGCCCCTACGAGCAGTACTTC
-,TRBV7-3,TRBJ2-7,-,CASSLGRGSYEQYF,TGTGCCAGCAGCTTGGGCAGGGGCTCCTACGAGCAGTACTTC
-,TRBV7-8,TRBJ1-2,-,CASSLFTRGGIDYGYTF,TGTGCCAGCAGCTTATTTACCAGGGGAGGGATTGACTATGGCTACACCTTC
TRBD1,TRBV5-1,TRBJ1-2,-,CASSLGQGGYGYTF,TGCGCCAGCAGCTTGGGACAGGGAGGCTATGGCTACACCTTC
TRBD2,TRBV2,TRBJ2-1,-,CASSALRGAYNEQFF,TGTGCCAGCAGTGCCTTGCGGGGGGCCTACAATGAGCAGTTCTTC
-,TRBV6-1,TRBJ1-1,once,CASSDQGSMNTEAFF,TGTGCCAGCAGTGATCAGGGGAGTATGAACACTGAAGCTTTCTTT